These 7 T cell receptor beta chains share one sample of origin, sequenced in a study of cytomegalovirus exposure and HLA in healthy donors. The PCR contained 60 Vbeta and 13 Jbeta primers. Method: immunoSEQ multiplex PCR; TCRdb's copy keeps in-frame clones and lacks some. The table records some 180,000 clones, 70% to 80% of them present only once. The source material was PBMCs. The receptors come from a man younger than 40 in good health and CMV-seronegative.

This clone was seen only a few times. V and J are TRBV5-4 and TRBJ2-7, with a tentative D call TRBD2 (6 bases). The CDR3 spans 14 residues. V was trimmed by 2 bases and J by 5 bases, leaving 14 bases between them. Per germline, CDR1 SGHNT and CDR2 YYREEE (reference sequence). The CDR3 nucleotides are TGTGCCAGCAGCTTCCCCGGGAGTAACGACGAGCAGTACTTC. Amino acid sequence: CASSFPGSNDEQYF.

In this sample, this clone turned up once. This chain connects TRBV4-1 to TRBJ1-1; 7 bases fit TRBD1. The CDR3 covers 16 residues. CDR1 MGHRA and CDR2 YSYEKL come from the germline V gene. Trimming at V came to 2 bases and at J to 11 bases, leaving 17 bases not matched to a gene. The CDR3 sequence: CASSQTARDRRRGAFF. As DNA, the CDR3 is TGCGCCAGCAGCCAAACCGCCCGGGACAGACGTAGGGGGGCTTTCTTT.

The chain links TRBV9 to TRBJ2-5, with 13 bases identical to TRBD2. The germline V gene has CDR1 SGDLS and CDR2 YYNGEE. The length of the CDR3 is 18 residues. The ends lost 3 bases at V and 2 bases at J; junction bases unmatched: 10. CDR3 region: CASSARGLAGEGQETQYF. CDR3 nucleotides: TGTGCCAGCAGCGCCCGAGGACTAGCGGGAGAAGGGCAAGAGACCCAGTACTTC.

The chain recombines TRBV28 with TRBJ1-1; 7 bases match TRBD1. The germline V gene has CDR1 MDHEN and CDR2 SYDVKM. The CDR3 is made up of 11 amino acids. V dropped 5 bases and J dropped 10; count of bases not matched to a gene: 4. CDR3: CASSTNRGAFF. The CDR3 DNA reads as TGTGCCAGCAGTACAAACAGGGGAGCTTTCTTT.

This CDR3 is CASSLYGTPYYEQYF. CDR3 in DNA: TGTGCCAGCAGCTTGTACGGGACACCTTACTACGAGCAGTACTTC. This chain links TRBV5-5 with TRBJ2-7; D perhaps matches TRBD1 (6 bases). This CDR3 comprises 15 residues. V shed 1 base and J shed 3 bases, with 14 bases lying between them. Germline V CDR1 and CDR2: SGHKS, YYEKEE (reference sequence).

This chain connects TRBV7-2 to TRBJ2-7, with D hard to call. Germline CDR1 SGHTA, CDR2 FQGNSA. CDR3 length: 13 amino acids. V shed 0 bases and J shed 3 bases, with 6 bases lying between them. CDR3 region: CASSLAQVYEQYF. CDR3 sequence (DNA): TGTGCCAGCAGCTTAGCGCAGGTCTACGAGCAGTACTTC. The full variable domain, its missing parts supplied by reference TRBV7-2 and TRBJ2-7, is GAGVSQSPSNKVTEKGKDVELRCDPISGHTALYWYRQSLGQGLEFLIYFQGNSAPDKSGLPSDRFSAERTGGSVSTLTIQRTQQEDSAVYLCASSLAQVYEQYFGPGTRLTVT.

This chain's CDR3 is CASSQDRQGQTTNEKLFF. The CDR3 coding sequence is TGTGCCAGCAGCCAAGATCGGCAGGGGCAAACAACTAATGAAAAACTGTTTTTT. The chain carries TRBV4-2 and TRBJ1-4; weak D call: TRBD1 (6 bases). The CDR3 is 18 residues long. The V end was cut by 0 bases, the J end by 0 bases, with 14 bases between. CDR1 and CDR2 from the germline V gene are LGHNA and YNFKEQ.